This TCR beta chain was identified in a study of CD8 T cells in ankylosing spondylitis. Findings of the study overall: Roughly eight highly homologous variants made up a TCR beta motif, and this motif appeared characteristic of ankylosing spondylitis blood.

Trimming shortened V by 8 bases and J by 5 bases, and 6 bases separated the two germline ends. This CDR3 has 11 residues. The germline CDR1 and CDR2 sequences are MNHEY and SMNVEV (reference sequence). This clonotype has only a few counts. Its antigen is unknown. From the 5' RACE reads, TCRdb called clonotypes with MiXCR, one entry per CDR3 protein. The sample lists 470,000 or so distinct CDR3 sequences, roughly 26% occurring once. The sequence came from a male donor with ankylosing spondylitis. The sample was blood, either unsorted or a sorted T cell fraction (not recorded which). This chain links TRBV27 with TRBJ2-2; no clear D gene. The CDR3 loop reads CASGETGELFF. The CDR3, as DNA: TGTGCCAGCGGTGAAACCGGGGAGCTGTTTTTT.